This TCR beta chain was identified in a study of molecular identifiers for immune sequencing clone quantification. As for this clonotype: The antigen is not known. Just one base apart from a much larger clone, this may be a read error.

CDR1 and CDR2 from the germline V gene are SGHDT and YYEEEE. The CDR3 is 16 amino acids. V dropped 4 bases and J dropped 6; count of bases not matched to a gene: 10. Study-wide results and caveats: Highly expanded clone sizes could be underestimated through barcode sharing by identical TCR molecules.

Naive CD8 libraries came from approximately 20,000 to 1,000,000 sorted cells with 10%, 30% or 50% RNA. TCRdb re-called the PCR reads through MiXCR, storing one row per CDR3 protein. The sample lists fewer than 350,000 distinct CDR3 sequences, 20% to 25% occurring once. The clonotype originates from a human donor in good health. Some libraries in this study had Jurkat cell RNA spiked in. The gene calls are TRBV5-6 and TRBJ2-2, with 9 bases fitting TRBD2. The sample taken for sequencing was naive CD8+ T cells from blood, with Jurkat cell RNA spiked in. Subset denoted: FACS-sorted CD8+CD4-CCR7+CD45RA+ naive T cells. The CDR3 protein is CASSNSGRMGAGELFF. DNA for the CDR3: TGTGCCAGCAGCAATAGCGGGAGAATGGGCGCCGGGGAGCTGTTTTTT.